This T cell receptor beta chain was sequenced in a study of OX40 agonist ivuxolimab in advanced cancers. In the study overall: At 75% to 90% male, the cohort had a mean age of about 60 years, ranging from 23 to 79.

Assay used: immunoSEQ multiplex PCR; TCRdb lists only in-frame clones, some missing. The sample holds 55,000 to 70,000 clones, roughly 84% seen once. The sequence derives from an adult with an advanced solid tumor such as melanoma, head and neck, liver or kidney cancer. The source material was CD4+ or CD8+ T cells sorted from blood, sampled in a trial of the OX40 agonist ivuxolimab.

The CDR3 bases are TGTGCCAGCAGCGTAGAGGGCCGCGGGGAGCTGTTTTTT. Amino acid sequence: CASSVEGRGELFF. The gene calls are TRBV27 and TRBJ2-2; tentative D call: TRBD2 (5 bases). Per germline, CDR1 MNHEY and CDR2 SMNVEV (reference sequence). The length of the CDR3 is 13 residues. Trimming stripped 6 bases from V and 7 bases from J, with 12 bases between.